These 28 T cell receptor beta chains came from one sample sequenced in a study of human T cells and chemical hapten exposure. Unfractionated whole blood served as the source for total RNA extraction. TCRdb recomputed calls from the 5' RACE reads with MiXCR, one row per CDR3 protein. The sample includes about 140,000 distinct CDR3 sequences, roughly 4% of them seen just once. The origin of the receptors is a female donor in good health.

Many counts were recorded for this clonotype. The rearrangement links TRBV7-8 to TRBJ2-3, with 9 bases aligning to TRBD2. CDR1 and CDR2 from the germline V gene are SGHVS and FQNEAQ. Trimming removed 2 bases from V and 2 bases from J; junction bases left unmatched: 5. The CDR3 extends over 16 amino acids. This CDR3 reads CASSLYQRGATDTQYF. The CDR3 DNA reads as TGTGCCAGCAGCTTATACCAGCGGGGGGCCACAGATACGCAGTATTTT.

At least ten counts were recorded for this clonotype. The CDR3 DNA sequence: TGTGCCAGCAGGTTTCTAAGGGGGGGAGATACGCAGTATTTT. Encoded protein: CASRFLRGGDTQYF. The chain employs TRBV28 and TRBJ2-3; D is perhaps TRBD2 (7 bases). This CDR3 contains 14 residues. Trimming took off 6 bases at V and 5 bases at J, with 15 bases between the two ends. Germline loops: CDR1 MDHEN, CDR2 SYDVKM. Complete variable domain (other parts from reference TRBV28 and TRBJ2-3): DVKVTQSSRYLVKRTGEKVFLECVQDMDHENMFWYRQDPGLGLRLIYFSYDVKMKEKGDIPEGYSVSREKKERFSLILESASTNQTSMYLCASRFLRGGDTQYFGPGTRLTVL.

This clonotype occurred many times. It is unclear where the CDR3 begins or ends on the DNA, so no DNA is shown, and the CDR3 is as TCRdb lists it. The V call is TRBV7-8, the J call TRBJ1-1; the table's D gene call, TRBD1, was not cross checked with the DNA. Per germline, CDR1 SGHVS and CDR2 FQNEAQ. The CDR3 adds up to 17 amino acids, both ends counted. The CDR3: CASSFLAQGRLESEAFF.

This clonotype was seen many times. This chain connects TRBV2 to TRBJ1-1; D is uncertain. The V end was cut by 7 bases, the J end by 5 bases, with 17 bases between. This CDR3 has 14 amino acids. Germline V gene data show CDR1 as SNHLY and CDR2 as FYNNEI. CDR3 loop: CASNGANPRTEAFF. Here the CDR3 DNA reads TGTGCCAGCAACGGAGCCAACCCGAGGACTGAAGCTTTCTTT.

In this sample, this clonotype turned up many times. This rearrangement joins TRBV12-3 or TRBV12-4 to TRBJ2-7; possibly TRBD1 for D (5 bases). Trimming took off 3 bases at V and 6 bases at J, with 18 bases between the two ends. This CDR3 spans 15 amino acids. The CDR3 region has the DNA TGTGCCAGCAGTTTGAGTGGTGGGGCTAGTCGCGAGCAGTACTTC. This translates into CASSLSGGASREQYF.

This clonotype was observed at least ten times. CDR3 bases: TGTGCCAGCAGAGCAACAGGGCAACACTCTGGGGCCAACGTCCTGACTTTC. As protein: CASRATGQHSGANVLTF. The chain recombines TRBV7-2 with TRBJ2-6, with D perhaps TRBD1 (6 bases). Germline lookup yields CDR1 SGHTA and CDR2 FQGNSA. With 6 bases removed from V and 0 bases from J, the gap between germline ends came to 15 bases. The CDR3 sequence is 17 residues long.

This clonotype was seen repeatedly, ten times or more. This sequence joins TRBV7-9 and TRBJ1-5, with D unclear. Germline V CDR1 and CDR2: SEHNR, FQNEAQ (reference sequence). V was trimmed by 1 base and J by 5 bases, leaving 15 bases between them. The CDR3 has 16 residues. The CDR3 DNA sequence: TGTGCCAGCAGCTTAGGGGGTCGGGGTGGTGATCAGCCCCAGCATTTT. Residues: CASSLGGRGGDQPQHF.

Many counts were recorded for this clonotype. V is TRBV3-1 and J is TRBJ1-4, with unresolved D. V was cut by 0 bases and J by 6 bases, with 8 bases left in between. CDR3 length equals 14 residues. Germline CDR1 and CDR2: LGHDT and YNNKEL (reference sequence). The DNA for the CDR3 is TGTGCCAGCAGCCAAGATTTTACGGATGAAAAACTGTTTTTT. Translating gives CASSQDFTDEKLFF.

This chain links TRBV7-2 with TRBJ2-4, with D perhaps assigned TRBD1 or TRBD2 (5 bases each). The germline CDR1 and CDR2 sequences are SGHTA and FQGNSA. The CDR3 extends over 14 amino acids. V was clipped by 4 bases and J by 3 bases, with 10 bases between them. CDR3 in amino acids: CASSWGSVKNIQYF. In DNA form, the CDR3 reads TGTGCCAGCAGCTGGGGGTCAGTCAAAAACATTCAGTACTTC.

This clonotype was counted between two and nine times. V is TRBV18 and J is TRBJ2-5; no clear D gene. The CDR3 length is 13 residues. The V end was cut by 5 bases, the J end by 2 bases, with 9 bases between. Germline CDR1 KGHSH, CDR2 LQKENI. CDR3 residues: CASSTLKQETQYF. Written as DNA, the CDR3 is TGTGCCAGCTCAACCCTAAAACAAGAGACCCAGTACTTC.

Ten or more counts support this clonotype. The chain recombines TRBV5-6 with TRBJ2-1; 13 nucleotides agree with TRBD2. V shed 6 bases and J 9 bases; nucleotides not matched to a gene: 12. This CDR3 region has 16 residues. Germline values: CDR1 SGHDT, CDR2 YYEEEE. The CDR3 DNA is TGTGCCAGCATTCTCTTACTAGCGGGGGGGCAGGGTGAGCAGTTCTTC. It codes for CASILLLAGGQGEQFF.

This clonotype was recorded many times. The V gene is TRBV29-1, the J gene TRBJ2-7; D is uncertain. Between the trimmed V and J ends, which lost 7 bases and 2 bases, there was a span of 15 bases. The CDR3 consists of 13 residues. Germline CDR1 and CDR2: SQVTM and ANQGSEA. Here the CDR3 DNA reads TGCAGCGCCGTGGGTCAGTATACCTACGAGCAGTACTTC. Its protein is CSAVGQYTYEQYF.

Many counts were recorded for this clonotype. V and J are TRBV10-3 and TRBJ2-3; D gene unclear. The V end lost 8 bases, the J end lost 1 base, and 10 bases lay between the germline ends. CDR1 is ENHRY, CDR2 SYGVKD, per germline. CDR3 size: 13 residues. In nucleotides, the CDR3 is TGTGCCATCGAGACCGCCGGCACAGATACGCAGTATTTT. This translates into CAIETAGTDTQYF.

The table lists this clonotype with many counts. The chain carries TRBV20-1 and TRBJ2-2; D not certain. Germline CDR1 is DFQATT and CDR2 is SNEGSKA (reference sequence). Between the trimmed V and J ends, which lost 5 bases and 5 bases, there was a span of 12 bases. The CDR3 totals 13 residues. In DNA, the CDR3 is TGCAGTGCTCAACATCAGGAAACCGGGGAGCTGTTTTTT. Translated: CSAQHQETGELFF.

This clonotype was counted at least ten times. The genes are TRBV4-2 and TRBJ1-1; 8 bases map to TRBD1. The V and J ends lost 7 bases and 1 base, in that order; junction bases with no gene match: 11. Germline V gene sequence: CDR1 LGHNA, CDR2 YNFKEQ. There are 16 residues in the CDR3. As DNA, the CDR3 is TGTGCCAGCACCCAGTCCGGGACAGGAGAGAACACTGAAGCTTTCTTT. As protein: CASTQSGTGENTEAFF.

This clonotype occurred many times. The V gene is TRBV12-3 or TRBV12-4, the J gene TRBJ1-6; tentative D call: TRBD1 (6 bases). This CDR3 region has 16 residues. V gave up 1 base and J gave up 6 bases, with 13 bases separating them. The CDR3 DNA sequence: TGTGCCAGCAGTTTAGGACCACAGGGACCTAATTCACCCCTCCACTTT. Its translation: CASSLGPQGPNSPLHF.

This clonotype appeared many times. Here the CDR3 reads CASSVRTSYNEQFF. The CDR3 DNA follows: TGTGCCAGCAGCGTACGGACATCTTACAATGAGCAGTTCTTC. The chain recombines TRBV9 with TRBJ2-1; D may be TRBD1 (5 bases). This CDR3 has 14 amino acids. In germline, CDR1 is SGDLS, CDR2 YYNGEE. V was trimmed by 1 base and J by 4 bases, leaving 9 bases between them.

The chain joins TRBV4-2 to TRBJ2-5, with 9 bases aligning to TRBD1. The V and J ends lost 2 bases and 3 bases, in that order; junction bases with no gene match: 10. Germline assignment: CDR1 LGHNA and CDR2 YNFKEQ. The CDR3 loop spans 17 amino acids. The CDR3, as DNA: TGTGCCAGCAGCCAACAACATCGACAGGGGGGAAAAGAGACCCAGTACTTC. Protein: CASSQQHRQGGKETQYF.

A few counts support this clonotype. At one end the junction does not follow the germline gene, possibly because of a read error. The rearrangement joins TRBV7-8 to TRBJ2-2, with TRBD2 matching over 13 bases. Germline V lookup: CDR1 SGHVS, CDR2 FQNEAQ. The CDR3 contains 19 residues. The CDR3 sequence: CDSSPRLAGGSTGTGELFF. The CDR3 nucleotides read TGTGACAGCAGCCCCCGACTAGCGGGGGGAAGTACGGGCACCGGGGAGCTGTTTTTT.

This clonotype was observed many times. This chain connects TRBV12-3 or TRBV12-4 to TRBJ2-6, with no clear D. The ends were cut back, 3 bases at V and 4 bases at J, with 10 bases in the middle. The CDR3 consists of 15 residues. CDR3 nucleotide sequence: TGTGCCAGCAGTTTGAATCTCAACGGGGCCAACGTCCTGACTTTC. It is translated as CASSLNLNGANVLTF.

The chain has TRBV20-1 and TRBJ2-2, with D hard to call. V lost 0 bases and J 5 bases, leaving 13 bases between the germline ends. Germline V gives CDR1 DFQATT, CDR2 SNEGSKA (reference sequence). This CDR3 has 15 amino acids. DNA for the CDR3: TGCAGTGCTAGAGACCAGCAGGTTGCGACCGGGGAGCTGTTTTTT. Encoded protein: CSARDQQVATGELFF.

This clonotype was observed many times. The J gene is TRBJ2-7, the V gene TRBV20-1; 8 bases map to TRBD2. Germline V gene sequence: CDR1 DFQATT, CDR2 SNEGSKA (reference sequence). The CDR3 is made up of 10 amino acids. With V trimmed by 6 bases and J by 6 bases, 1 base remained unmatched. This CDR3 reads CSARGGEQYF. In DNA, the CDR3 is TGCAGTGCCCGGGGGGGCGAGCAGTACTTC.

This clonotype was detected ten times or more. The J gene is TRBJ1-1, the V gene TRBV12-3 or TRBV12-4, with D possibly being TRBD1 (5 bases). Trimming shortened V by 3 bases and J by 5 bases, and 13 bases separated the two germline ends. The CDR3 length is 14 residues. The DNA of the CDR3 is TGTGCCAGCAGTTTGTTACAGGCAAGGACTGAAGCTTTCTTT. This translates into CASSLLQARTEAFF.

This clonotype was counted many times. The chain combines TRBV13 with TRBJ1-2; a weak D match, TRBD1 (5 bases). Germline V CDR1 and CDR2: PRHDT, FYEKMQ (reference sequence). V was trimmed by 5 bases and J by 1 base, leaving 11 bases between them. This CDR3 is built from 14 residues. This CDR3 is CASSISGINYGYTF. CDR3 bases: TGTGCCAGCAGCATTTCAGGGATTAACTATGGCTACACCTTC.

This clonotype was seen repeatedly, ten times or more. V and J are TRBV7-2 and TRBJ2-4, with D possibly TRBD1 on 6 matching bases. The ends were cut back, 3 bases at V and 2 bases at J, with 11 bases in the middle. CDR3 length: 15 amino acids. Germline lookup yields CDR1 SGHTA and CDR2 FQGNSA. CDR3: CASSFLRGTKNIQYF. CDR3 bases: TGTGCCAGCAGCTTCCTAAGGGGGACCAAAAACATTCAGTACTTC. Filled out from reference TRBV7-2 and TRBJ2-4, the complete variable domain reads GAGVSQSPSNKVTEKGKDVELRCDPISGHTALYWYRQSLGQGLEFLIYFQGNSAPDKSGLPSDRFSAERTGGSVSTLTIQRTQQEDSAVYLCASSFLRGTKNIQYFGAGTRLSVL.

This clonotype was recorded many times. The chain is built from TRBV2 and TRBJ2-2; D might be TRBD1 (5 bases). The V end was cut by 4 bases, the J end by 3 bases, with 12 bases between. The CDR3 spans 15 residues. Germline assignment: CDR1 SNHLY and CDR2 FYNNEI. CDR3 coding DNA: TGTGCCAGCAGTGCTGTAGGGGCCGACACCGGGGAGCTGTTTTTT. Encoded protein: CASSAVGADTGELFF. Together with reference TRBV2 and TRBJ2-2, the CDR3 gives the full variable domain: EPEVTQTPSHQVTQMGQEVILRCVPISNHLYFYWYRQILGQKVEFLVSFYNNEISEKSEIFDDQFSVERPDGSNFTLKIRSTKLEDSAMYFCASSAVGADTGELFFGEGSRLTVL.

This clonotype was recorded many times. V is TRBV7-9 and J is TRBJ1-2; 8 bases map to TRBD1. Germline CDR1 is SEHNR and CDR2 is FQNEAQ (reference sequence). With V trimmed by 5 bases and J by 7 bases, 15 bases remained unmatched. The CDR3 spans 16 residues. In nucleotides, the CDR3 is TGTGCCAGCAGCCCCCCCTCGACAGGGGTTGTGGTTGGCTACACCTTC. Protein: CASSPPSTGVVVGYTF. Full variable domain (outside the CDR3, taken from reference TRBV7-9 and TRBJ1-2): DTGVSQNPRHKITKRGQNVTFRCDPISEHNRLYWYRQTLGQGPEFLTYFQNEAQLEKSRLLSDRFSAERPKGSFSTLEIQRTEQGDSAMYLCASSPPSTGVVVGYTFGSGTRLTVV.

This clonotype was observed at least ten times. V is TRBV5-1 and J is TRBJ2-3; D remains ambiguous. Trimming removed 2 bases at V and 0 bases at J, with 19 bases between. Germline V CDR1 and CDR2: SGHRS, YFSETQ. CDR3 length equals 18 residues. The CDR3 protein is CASSFWSGYGRSTDTQYF. The CDR3 region has the DNA TGCGCCAGCAGCTTTTGGTCCGGTTATGGACGCAGCACAGATACGCAGTATTTT.